A selection of T cell receptor beta chains follows, all from one sample in a study of CD8 T cells in ankylosing spondylitis. TCRdb used MiXCR to reprocess the 5' RACE reads, holding one entry per CDR3 protein. The sample contains more than 10,000 distinct CDR3 sequences, around 2.8% of which appear only once. The sequenced sample consisted of blood, either unsorted or a sorted T cell fraction (not recorded which). These receptors all come from a male donor with ankylosing spondylitis or in good health (not recorded which). CDR3s include the opening cysteine and the closing phenylalanine or tryptophan. The D gene is left open where the match is weak. Not every row has a clone size; where given, it reads once, few, many or a size class.

d_gene	abundance	v_gene	j_gene	CDR3aa	CDR3nt
.	many	TRBV9	TRBJ2-2	CASSAGPTGELFF	TGTGCCAGCAGCGCCGGCCCCACCGGGGAGCTGTTTTTT
.	medium-sized	TRBV9	TRBJ2-7	CASSVEGSGYEQYF	TGTGCCAGCAGCGTAGAGGGTTCTGGCTACGAGCAGTACTTC
.	many	TRBV9	TRBJ2-5	CASSVSTRANQETQYF	TGTGCCAGCAGCGTGAGCACTAGAGCCAATCAGGAGACCCAGTACTTC
.	medium-sized	TRBV9	TRBJ2-2	CASTGAETGELFF	TGTGCCAGCACAGGGGCGGAGACCGGGGAGCTGTTTTTT
TRBD2	many	TRBV9	TRBJ2-1	CASSVDLGGSLPNEQFF	TGTGCCAGCAGCGTAGATTTGGGAGGGTCGCTACCCAATGAGCAGTTCTTC
TRBD2	many	TRBV9	TRBJ2-3	CASSVGLAASTDTQYF	TGTGCCAGCAGCGTCGGACTAGCGGCAAGCACAGATACGCAGTATTTT
.	many	TRBV9	TRBJ1-3	CASSPADRLTGNTIYF	TGTGCCAGCAGCCCTGCCGACAGGCTCACTGGAAACACCATATATTTT
.	medium-sized	TRBV9	TRBJ2-1	CASSVAEGSYNEQFF	TGTGCCAGCAGCGTAGCGGAGGGGTCCTACAATGAGCAGTTCTTC
TRBD1	medium-sized	TRBV9	TRBJ1-5	CASSVDPTGNQPQHF	TGTGCCAGCAGCGTAGACCCGACAGGGAATCAGCCCCAGCATTTT
TRBD1	few	TRBV9	TRBJ2-7	CASSGTGGGEQYF	TGTGCCTCCTCCGGTACAGGGGGCGGCGAGCAGTACTTC
.	many	TRBV9	TRBJ2-3	CASSVLSLAHTDTQYF	TGTGCCAGCAGCGTACTCAGCCTAGCGCACACAGATACGCAGTATTTT
.	many	TRBV9	TRBJ1-2	CASSVGGLGGYTF	TGTGCCAGCAGCGTAGGAGGCCTGGGGGGCTACACCTTC
.	many	TRBV9	TRBJ2-2	CASTTGTNTGELFF	TGTGCCAGCACCACCGGGACGAACACCGGGGAGCTGTTTTTT
TRBD2	many	TRBV9	TRBJ2-3	CASSAGTSPDTQYF	TGTGCCAGCAGCGCCGGGACTAGCCCAGATACGCAGTATTTT
TRBD2	.	TRBV9	TRBJ2-7	CASSEQTSGRNHYEQYF	TGTGCCAGCAGCGAACAGACTAGCGGGAGGAACCACTACGAGCAGTACTTC
TRBD1	many	TRBV9	TRBJ2-3	CASSAKTGVTDTQYF	TGTGCCAGCAGCGCGAAGACAGGGGTGACAGATACGCAGTATTTT
.	many	TRBV9	TRBJ2-2	CASSAGPYTGELFF	TGTGCCAGCAGCGCCGGGCCTTACACCGGGGAGCTGTTTTTT
.	many	TRBV9	TRBJ1-6	CASSQEGGIRNSPLHF	TGTGCCAGCAGCCAGGAGGGGGGTATTCGGAATTCACCCCTCCACTTT
TRBD1	many	TRBV9	TRBJ2-7	CASSVGTGLYEQYF	TGTGCCAGCAGCGTCGGGACAGGGCTCTACGAGCAGTACTTC
.	many	TRBV9	TRBJ1-2	CASSQPGASYGYTF	TGTGCCAGCAGCCAACCCGGGGCATCCTATGGCTACACCTTC
TRBD1	many	TRBV9	TRBJ2-7	CASSRTGGNIAYEQYF	TGTGCCAGCAGCCGCACAGGGGGCAATATCGCCTACGAGCAGTACTTC
.	many	TRBV9	TRBJ2-2	CASSVASGGWDTGELFF	TGTGCCAGCAGCGTTGCGTCCGGGGGCTGGGACACCGGGGAGCTGTTTTTT
.	many	TRBV9	TRBJ1-2	CASSVDLGDGYTF	TGTGCCAGCAGCGTAGATTTGGGCGACGGCTACACCTTC
TRBD1	many	TRBV9	TRBJ1-2	CASSGGQGLYGYTF	TGTGCCAGCAGCGGCGGACAGGGCTTATATGGCTACACCTTC
TRBD1	once	TRBV9	TRBJ2-1	CASSAHPNLMDRGGNNEQFF	TGTGCCAGCAGCGCCCACCCAAACCTCATGGACAGGGGAGGGAACAATGAGCAGTTCTTC